A selection of T cell receptor beta chains follows, all from one sample in a study of T-cell reconstitution after alpha-beta-depleted transplantation in children. Using its own MiXCR run on the PCR reads, TCRdb lists one record per CDR3 protein. Among just under 550,000 distinct CDR3 sequences, about 18% were seen once, and the ten largest hold around 3.3%. Sequencing was performed on PBMCs from the stem cell graft donor, taken from the stem cell graft. The receptors come from a human donor who donated a stem cell graft to a child with acute lymphoblastic leukemia. Each CDR3 is given with its conserved first and last residue. A D gene is named only where the DNA matches it firmly. Only some rows state a clone size, as once, few, many or a class for expanded clones.

TGTGCCAGCAGCTTATCCGTAGGCCTAGCAGCCTACGAGCAGTACTTC	CASSLSVGLAAYEQYF	.	TRBJ2-7	few	TRBV7-9
TGTGCCATCAGTGGCGGGACTAGCGACTACAATGAGCAGTTCTTC	CAISGGTSDYNEQFF	TRBD2	TRBJ2-1	many	TRBV10-3
TGTGCCAGCAGTTTATCGCGGGACGAGCAGTACTTC	CASSLSRDEQYF	.	TRBJ2-7	.	TRBV27
TGTGCCAGCAGCCATAGACAAAAAACGTTCTACAATGAGCAGTTCTTC	CASSHRQKTFYNEQFF	.	TRBJ2-1	.	TRBV14
TGTGCCAGCAGGTTGGGACTCGTGGGCACTGAAGCTTTCTTT	CASRLGLVGTEAFF	.	TRBJ1-1	many	TRBV12-3/TRBV12-4
TGTGCCAGCAGCCCGGGACGCCTCGCCTACGAGCAGTACTTC	CASSPGRLAYEQYF	.	TRBJ2-7	few	TRBV7-9
TGTGCCACCAGTGGCCTCTCTAGCACAGATACGCAGTATTTT	CATSGLSSTDTQYF	.	TRBJ2-3	few	TRBV24-1
TGCGCCAGCAGCTTGGACGAGGGGCCCTACGAGCAGTACTTC	CASSLDEGPYEQYF	.	TRBJ2-7	few	TRBV5-1
TGTGCCAGCAGCCAAGGGGCTGGGGTCTTTACCGGGGAGCTGTTTTTT	CASSQGAGVFTGELFF	.	TRBJ2-2	.	TRBV3-1
TGCGCCAGCAGCTTGGAAGCGGGACTAGCCAAAAACATTCAGTACTTC	CASSLEAGLAKNIQYF	TRBD2	TRBJ2-4	few	TRBV5-1
TGTGCCAGCAGGAGGGGGGGGTTCCAAGAGACCCAGTACTTC	CASRRGGFQETQYF	.	TRBJ2-5	few	TRBV2
TGTGCCAGCAGTAAGAAACAGGGTATTGATCAGCCCCAGCATTTT	CASSKKQGIDQPQHF	.	TRBJ1-5	.	TRBV6-1
TGTGCCAGCAGTTATAGCTTTACGGGAGGGCCCCGAGATACGCAGTATTTT	CASSYSFTGGPRDTQYF	TRBD2	TRBJ2-3	.	TRBV6-5
TGTGCCAGCAGTTTAGCATCCTCCTATGGCTACACCTTC	CASSLASSYGYTF	.	TRBJ1-2	.	TRBV12-3/TRBV12-4
TGTGCCAGCTCTACAGGGGCGCATTCACCCCTCCACTTT	CASSTGAHSPLHF	TRBD1	TRBJ1-6	many	TRBV18
TGCGCCAGCATGAGGACAGGAGCAACTAATGAAAAACTGTTTTTT	CASMRTGATNEKLFF	TRBD1	TRBJ1-4	.	TRBV10-2
TGTGCCAGCAGTTCCGGGGGAATCTACGAGCAGTACTTC	CASSSGGIYEQYF	.	TRBJ2-7	few	TRBV25-1
TGTGCCAGCAGTCAATTTCAGGGGGGAGCAATCTACAATGAGCAGTTCTTC	CASSQFQGGAIYNEQFF	.	TRBJ2-1	.	TRBV6-2/TRBV6-3
TGTGCCAGCAGGTCGGAGGGCCTGACCCAGACCCAGTACTTC	CASRSEGLTQTQYF	.	TRBJ2-5	few	TRBV9
TGCGCCAGCAGCCAGGGGTCGGGGAGCTCCTACGAGCAGTACTTC	CASSQGSGSSYEQYF	.	TRBJ2-7	.	TRBV4-1
TGTGCCAGCCTACACAGGACGAACACCGGGGAGCTGTTTTTT	CASLHRTNTGELFF	.	TRBJ2-2	few	TRBV6-1
TGTGCCAGCGGCCCGGGGGTAGCGGGCCTTACCTACGAGCAGTACTTC	CASGPGVAGLTYEQYF	TRBD2	TRBJ2-7	many	TRBV9
TGTGCCAGCAGCTTAGTTCCCTTTGTAGGGCGGACCCTTAACTATGGCTACACCTTC	CASSLVPFVGRTLNYGYTF	.	TRBJ1-2	.	TRBV7-9
TGTGCCAGCAGTGAATATAGGGATAGCGAGACCCAGTACTTC	CASSEYRDSETQYF	.	TRBJ2-5	.	TRBV25-1
TGTGCCACCAGCACCCGATTTGGACTTTTACCTTCCTACGAGCAGTACTTC	CATSTRFGLLPSYEQYF	.	TRBJ2-7	.	TRBV15
TGTGCCAGCAGTGAGAACAGCGGGGAGCTGTTTTTT	CASSENSGELFF	.	TRBJ2-2	.	TRBV25-1
TGCAGTGCTAGCCGAAGACAAGGCCCGGCTGAGCAGTTCTTC	CSASRRQGPAEQFF	.	TRBJ2-1	few	TRBV20-1
TGTGCCAGCGGAGCGAGGGGGTCCTCCTACGAGCAGTACTTC	CASGARGSSYEQYF	.	TRBJ2-7	.	TRBV18
TGTGCCACCAGTGGTTTTGCCCAAGAGACCCAGTACTTC	CATSGFAQETQYF	.	TRBJ2-5	few	TRBV24-1
TGCGCCAGCAGCCAAGATGGGGCTAGGGCTCCCAATCAGCCCCAGCATTTT	CASSQDGARAPNQPQHF	.	TRBJ1-5	few	TRBV4-1
TGCAGTGCTACCCTCCCGACGATGTGGAAAGGATACGAGCAGTACTTC	CSATLPTMWKGYEQYF	.	TRBJ2-7	.	TRBV20-1
TGCAGTGCTCGCGGGCTAGCGGGAGACTACGAGCAGTACTTC	CSARGLAGDYEQYF	TRBD2	TRBJ2-7	few	TRBV20-1
TGTGCCAGCAACCACCCAGGCCGCAGGGGGGGCAATGAGCAGTTCTTC	CASNHPGRRGGNEQFF	.	TRBJ2-1	.	TRBV7-8
TGTGCCAGCAGCTTAGATTGGTATGGCTACACCTTC	CASSLDWYGYTF	.	TRBJ1-2	few	TRBV7-9
TGCGCCAGCAGCCGGGAGGGCCTCACCGGGGAGCTGTTTTTT	CASSREGLTGELFF	TRBD2	TRBJ2-2	.	TRBV5-1
TGTGCCAGCGGGTGGACAGGATACGAGCAGTACTTC	CASGWTGYEQYF	TRBD1	TRBJ2-7	few	TRBV28
TGTGCCAGCAGCACTCGAACCGGGACTAGCGGGAGCTACAATGAGCAGTTCTTC	CASSTRTGTSGSYNEQFF	TRBD2	TRBJ2-1	few	TRBV11-2
TGTGCCACCAGCAGGCTAGCGTCAGGACTCACAGATACGCAGTATTTT	CATSRLASGLTDTQYF	.	TRBJ2-3	few	TRBV15
TGCGCCAGCAGCCAAGCGACAGGGACACAAGAGACCCAGTACTTC	CASSQATGTQETQYF	TRBD1	TRBJ2-5	few	TRBV5-1
TGTGCCAGCAGTCCTGGACTAGCGACCTACAATGAGCAGTTCTTC	CASSPGLATYNEQFF	TRBD2	TRBJ2-1	many	TRBV11-2